This TCR beta chain comes out of a study of blood T cell repertoires in COVID-19 (dated by TCRdb to 2020 to 2021). About the investigation overall: Samples covering the acute and convalescent phases of COVID-19 were provided by collaborators in the United States, Italy and Spain. The material from the prospective study consisted of cDNA or gDNA derived from T cells, B-cell-depleted T cells, or PBMCs. Subjects who had been exposed to COVID-19, were actively infected with it, or had recovered from it provided the deeply sampled blood TCRbeta repertoires that made up the dataset. A freely available public database, intended as a resource for researchers studying the immune response to SARS-CoV-2, is where the repertoires were released. Samples came from the ongoing ImmuneRACE study (first 160 participants) plus 1,254 subjects from 6 global collaborators. A de-identified subject ID, COVID-19 status, age in years and sex were almost always included in the sample metadata. Where HLA class I and class II types were available, the types were taken from metadata supplied by the sample provider, not from assay-based typing. Overall results and qualifications from the work: Clinical and demographic metadata were provided uncurated, with the amount varying by source and participant.

Per the germline V gene (reference sequence), WNHNN is the CDR1 and SYGVQD is the CDR2. The trim is 2 bases for V and 8 bases for J, with a gap of 13 bases between the germline ends. The CDR3 sequence holds 14 residues, the cysteine and phenylalanine included. Left in the record is the CDR3 DNA by itself, 42 bases read in frame from the first base. A remark on this clone: The antigen it binds to is not known. No per-base quality is available; no much larger clone lies one base away.

A second Seattle source provided samples from volunteer blood donors who had recovered from COVID-19. Collaborating institutions collected whole blood in K2EDTA tubes following their own protocols. Collaborator samples were shipped for TCRbeta analysis as frozen whole blood, isolated PBMCs, or DNA extracted from either sample type. TCRbeta CDR3 regions were amplified from genomic DNA using the immunoSEQ Assay, a bias-controlled multiplex PCR. Processing in the source paper ran as follows. The number of nucleated cells in each sample was estimated by amplification of reference gene primers within the assay. To quantify the absolute abundance of each unique TCRbeta CDR3 rearrangement, sequence reads were collapsed and filtered. For each sample, productive Simpson clonality was calculated as the square root of Simpson's diversity index across productive rearrangements. TCRdb carries this immuneACCESS record with in-frame sequences only. Its versions omit some clonotypes, under half of them owing to an unresolved V gene in the studies checked, with the rest unexplained. V and J calls and clone size are given by that table; D and trimming were obtained from the DNA. The sample records 100,000 to 150,000 clones, 84% of which are singletons. The top ten clones comprise 12% of the sample.

This sequence uses TRBV10-1 and TRBJ2-1, and perhaps TRBD2 as D gene, on 5 matching bases. The TCR originated in a woman in her twenties or thirties who had recovered from COVID-19. The sample consisted of peripheral blood. In nucleotide form, the sequence is TGCGCCAGCAGTGAGGTCGGGCGGGCCCATGAGCAGTTCTTC. This is translated as CASSEVGRAHEQFF.